These 13 T cell receptor beta chains share one sample of origin, sequenced in a study of response to subunit inactivated influenza vaccine. TCRdb called the RT-PCR reads again in MiXCR, with one record for every CDR3 protein. The sample has some 800,000 distinct CDR3 sequences, about 20% seen once. The sequences come from PBMCs from blood, collected around 5 days after vaccination. All receptors come from a man aged 45-60 years who received an inactivated influenza vaccine.

This clonotype was counted ten times or more. The chain carries TRBV5-5 and TRBJ2-6; 9 bases fit TRBD1. V gave up 1 base and J gave up 0 bases; unmatched junction bases: 5. CDR1 is SGHKS, CDR2 YYEKEE, per germline (reference sequence). The CDR3 contains 18 residues. The CDR3, as DNA: TGTGCCAGCAGCTTGTTCGGGACAGGGTCCTCTGGGGCCAACGTCCTGACTTTC. Translating gives CASSLFGTGSSGANVLTF. Drawing the rest from reference TRBV5-5 and TRBJ2-6, the complete variable domain is DAGVTQSPTHLIKTRGQQVTLRCSPISGHKSVSWYQQVLGQGPQFIFQYYEKEERGRGNFPDRFSARQFPNYSSELNVNALLLGDSALYLCASSLFGTGSSGANVLTFGAGSRLTVL.

The J gene is TRBJ2-1, the V gene TRBV20-1, with 7 bases aligning to TRBD1. With 6 bases clipped from V and 2 bases from J, the junction kept 10 bases outside the gene matches. CDR1 is DFQATT and CDR2 is SNEGSKA in the germline V gene (reference sequence). The CDR3 contains 15 residues. In DNA form, the CDR3 reads TGCAGTGCAGAGCCGGGAACAGGGGCCTACAATGAGCAGTTCTTC. Protein sequence: CSAEPGTGAYNEQFF.

This clonotype has just a few counts. The J gene is TRBJ2-1, the V gene TRBV12-3 or TRBV12-4, with TRBD2 as a possible D gene (6 bases). The CDR3 is 15 amino acids. The V and J ends lost 5 bases and 4 bases respectively, with 15 bases between them. The CDR3, as DNA: TGTGCCAGCAGTCCCGGGACTCCGCTATACAATGAGCAGTTCTTC. Its protein is CASSPGTPLYNEQFF.

The chain joins TRBV27 to TRBJ2-3; no firm D call. The V gene lost 0 bases and the J gene lost 4 bases, with 14 bases spanning the gap. Germline CDR1 MNHEY, CDR2 SMNVEV (reference sequence). The CDR3 spans 16 residues. The CDR3 region is CASSLSVGLGPDTQYF. As DNA, the CDR3 is TGTGCCAGCAGTTTATCGGTCGGTCTCGGCCCAGATACGCAGTATTTT.

In regard to this clonotype: Germline is not matched at one junction end, which may reflect a read error. V gene TRBV29-1 combines with J gene TRBJ2-6, with D possibly TRBD1 on 5 matching bases. The germline CDR1 and CDR2 sequences are SQVTM and ANQGSEA. This CDR3 comprises 13 residues. In nucleotides, the CDR3 is TGCAGCGGCGCCGTAAGTGGGGCCAATGTCCTGACTTTC. It is translated as CSGAVSGANVLTF.

The CDR3 is CSARLQGTETQYF. CDR3 bases: TGCAGTGCTAGATTACAGGGTACGGAGACCCAGTACTTC. The chain links TRBV20-1 to TRBJ2-5; weak D call: TRBD1 (6 bases). Trimming removed 2 bases from V and 5 bases from J, with 12 bases in between. CDR3 size: 13 residues. Germline CDR1 is DFQATT and CDR2 is SNEGSKA (reference sequence).

The rearrangement links TRBV4-3 to TRBJ2-2; 11 bases are shared with TRBD2. The CDR3 extends over 20 amino acids. Germline V gene sequence: CDR1 LGHNA, CDR2 YSLEER. V was clipped by 0 bases and J by 2 bases; unmatched bases: 11. The CDR3: CASSQELEIAGGPNTGELFF. The CDR3 bases are TGCGCCAGCAGCCAAGAATTGGAAATAGCGGGGGGGCCCAACACCGGGGAGCTGTTTTTT.

This clonotype was seen more than once but under ten times. The V gene is TRBV25-1, the J gene TRBJ2-3; possible D gene TRBD1, 5 bases. Trimming took off 4 bases at V and 3 bases at J, with 11 bases between the two ends. The germline V gene encodes CDR1 MGHDK and CDR2 SYGVNS. This CDR3 is 14 amino acids long. The CDR3 loop is CASSVSTATDTQYF. The CDR3 nucleotides are TGTGCCAGCAGTGTTTCGACAGCGACAGATACGCAGTATTTT.

The genes are TRBV12-3 or TRBV12-4 and TRBJ1-6; no clear D. This CDR3 comprises 13 residues. V gave up 4 bases and J gave up 9 bases, with 10 bases separating them. The CDR3 nucleotides read TGTGCCAGCAGTTCTACAGTGGGTTCACCCCTCCACTTT. Encoded protein: CASSSTVGSPLHF.

This chain links TRBV6-5 with TRBJ2-7; 8 bases are shared with TRBD1. J lost 4 bases, V lost 5 bases, and 13 bases had no gene match. Germline V lookup: CDR1 MNHEY, CDR2 SVGAGI. The CDR3 has 16 amino acids. The DNA of the CDR3 is TGTGCCAGCAGTACTCTCCGCCGACAGGGGACTTACGAGCAGTACTTC. Translation gives CASSTLRRQGTYEQYF.

The chain joins TRBV5-1 to TRBJ2-7; TRBD2 aligns across 7 bases. This CDR3 region has 17 residues. Germline V CDR1 and CDR2: SGHRS, YFSETQ. V was clipped by 6 bases and J by 5 bases; unmatched bases: 20. The CDR3 protein is CASTPLPTPAGIHEQYF. DNA for the CDR3: TGCGCCAGCACCCCCCTCCCCACCCCAGCGGGAATCCACGAGCAGTACTTC.

This clonotype has just a few counts. V gene TRBV29-1 combines with J gene TRBJ1-1; no firm D call. This CDR3 spans 13 amino acids. V lost 2 bases and J lost 8, with 15 bases in between. Germline V gene sequence: CDR1 SQVTM, CDR2 ANQGSEA. The CDR3 region is CSVEPLSHSEAFF. The CDR3 DNA reads TGCAGCGTTGAACCCCTATCGCACTCGGAAGCTTTCTTT.

This clonotype was detected only a few times. This chain joins TRBV30 and TRBJ2-1, with D possibly matching TRBD2 (7 bases). Trimming left V 2 bases short and J 5 bases short, with 10 bases between. CDR3 length equals 13 residues. Germline loops: CDR1 GTSNPN, CDR2 SVGIG (reference sequence). CDR3 sequence: CAWSRGADNEQFF. In DNA, the CDR3 is TGTGCCTGGAGTCGGGGGGCCGACAATGAGCAGTTCTTC.